The entry that follows covers one TCR beta chain sequence. This sample was taken from a study of blood T cell repertoires in COVID-19. Across the whole study: Acute and convalescent COVID-19 specimens originated in the United States, Italy and Spain. Sources were T cells, B-cell-depleted T cells, or PBMCs; the material itself was cDNA or gDNA.

Authors' processing steps: Reference gene primer amplification yielded estimated nucleated cell counts. Data came from immunoSEQ multiplex PCR; TCRdb stores just in-frame clones and leaves some out. V and J calls and clone size are those listed in that table; D and trimming were worked out from the DNA. The table lists tens of thousands of clones, about 83% of them singletons. The CDR3 spans 16 residues. The V end lost 0 bases, the J end lost 3 bases, and 14 bases lay between the germline ends. Germline V gene lookup returns CDR1 MNHNY and CDR2 SVGAGI (reference sequence). The sample consisted of peripheral blood. The clonotype originates from a man aged 55 to 70 with acute or convalescent COVID-19. J is TRBJ1-2 and V is TRBV6-6, with D possibly matching TRBD1 (6 bases). CDR3 sequence (DNA): TGTGCCAGCAGTTACTCGGACAGACCTATCCACTATGGCTACACCTTC. It is translated as CASSYSDRPIHYGYTF.